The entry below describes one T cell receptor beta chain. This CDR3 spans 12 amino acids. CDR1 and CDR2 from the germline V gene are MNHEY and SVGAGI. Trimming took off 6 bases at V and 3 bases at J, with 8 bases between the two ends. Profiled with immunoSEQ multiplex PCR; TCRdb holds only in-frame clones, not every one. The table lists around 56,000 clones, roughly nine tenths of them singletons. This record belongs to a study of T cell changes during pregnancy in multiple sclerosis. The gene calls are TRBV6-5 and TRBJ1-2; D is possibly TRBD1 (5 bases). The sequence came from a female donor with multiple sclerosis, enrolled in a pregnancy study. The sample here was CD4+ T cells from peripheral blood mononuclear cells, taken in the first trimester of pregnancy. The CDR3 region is CASRGPDYGYTF. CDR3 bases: TGTGCCAGCAGGGGGCCAGACTATGGCTACACCTTC.